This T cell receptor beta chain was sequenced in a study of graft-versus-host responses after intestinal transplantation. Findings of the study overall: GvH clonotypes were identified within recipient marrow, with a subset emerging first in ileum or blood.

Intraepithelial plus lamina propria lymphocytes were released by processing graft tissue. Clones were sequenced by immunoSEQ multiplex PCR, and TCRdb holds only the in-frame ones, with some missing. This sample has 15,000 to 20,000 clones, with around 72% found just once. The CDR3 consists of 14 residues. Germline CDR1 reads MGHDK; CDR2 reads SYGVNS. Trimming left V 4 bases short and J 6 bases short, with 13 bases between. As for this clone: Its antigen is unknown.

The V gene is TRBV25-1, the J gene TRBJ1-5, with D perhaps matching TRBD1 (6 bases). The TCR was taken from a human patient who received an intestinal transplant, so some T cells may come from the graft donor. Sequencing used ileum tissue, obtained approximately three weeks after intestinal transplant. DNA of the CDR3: TGTGCCAGCAGTGGCTCTGGGGGCCGTCAGCCCCAGCATTTT. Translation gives CASSGSGGRQPQHF.